Shown below are 24 T cell receptor beta chains from a single sample sequenced in a study of cytomegalovirus exposure and HLA in healthy donors. A multiplex PCR was run with 60 Vbeta primers and 13 Jbeta primers. Profiling relied on immunoSEQ multiplex PCR, and the TCRdb table lists in-frame clones only, not all of them. The profile shows approximately 79,000 clones, around 77% of them singletons. Input material: PBMCs. The receptors stem from a middle-aged woman in good health and CMV-seropositive.

The chain employs TRBV7-2 and TRBJ2-5; weak D call: TRBD2 (6 bases). Trimming pared 2 bases from V and 14 bases from J, leaving 15 bases between. Per germline, CDR1 SGHTA and CDR2 FQGNSA. CDR3 length equals 12 residues. The CDR3 coding sequence is TGTGCCAGCAGCTTATACGGCGGGGCCTATTACTTC. This codes for CASSLYGGAYYF.

V usage is TRBV7-7 and J usage is TRBJ2-5, with D possibly being TRBD2 (6 bases). With 0 bases removed from V and 5 bases from J, the gap between germline ends came to 10 bases. The CDR3 is made up of 14 amino acids. Germline V gives CDR1 SSHAT, CDR2 FNYEAQ (reference sequence). The CDR3 DNA sequence: TGTGCCAGCAGCTTAGCCGGGAGATCGGAGACCCAGTACTTC. Protein product: CASSLAGRSETQYF.

This rearrangement joins TRBV9 to TRBJ2-3; D perhaps matches TRBD1 (5 bases). Germline V lookup: CDR1 SGDLS, CDR2 YYNGEE. Trimming left V 6 bases short and J 4 bases short, with 21 bases between. The CDR3 has 16 residues. In nucleotides, the CDR3 is TGTGCCAGCAACCGACAGACAGACATAACGGCAGATACGCAGTATTTT. This gives the protein CASNRQTDITADTQYF. The whole variable domain, remainder taken from reference TRBV9 and TRBJ2-3, is DSGVTQTPKHLITATGQRVTLRCSPRSGDLSVYWYQQSLDQGLQFLIQYYNGEERAKGNILERFSAQQFPDLHSELNLSSLELGDSALYFCASNRQTDITADTQYFGPGTRLTVL.

The chain couples TRBV25-1 to TRBJ1-2, with D possibly TRBD1 on 5 matching bases. V lost 6 bases and J lost 2, with 10 bases in between. Per germline, CDR1 MGHDK and CDR2 SYGVNS. The CDR3 sequence is 13 residues long. The CDR3 is CASRQTANYGYTF. The CDR3 bases are TGTGCCAGCAGACAGACAGCCAACTATGGCTACACCTTC.

J is TRBJ2-7 and V is TRBV6-6, with 10 bases fitting TRBD1. This CDR3 contains 14 residues. Germline CDR1 reads MNHNY; CDR2 reads SVGAGI (reference sequence). J gave up 3 bases and V 6 bases, and 5 bases lay outside the gene matches. The CDR3 here is CASRPGQGYYEQYF. In DNA form, the CDR3 reads TGTGCCAGCAGACCGGGACAGGGGTACTACGAGCAGTACTTC.

The gene calls are TRBV6-1 and TRBJ1-5, with D maybe TRBD1 (5 bases). V lost 8 bases and J lost 0, with 14 bases in between. CDR1 is MNHNS and CDR2 is SASEGT in the germline V gene. This CDR3 has 15 residues. The chain's CDR3 is CASGGGGFSNQPQHF. DNA of the CDR3: TGTGCCAGCGGTGGGGGAGGGTTTAGCAATCAGCCCCAGCATTTT.

The genes are TRBV7-9 and TRBJ2-1; D remains unclear. CDR1 and CDR2 (germline): SEHNR, FQNEAQ (reference sequence). V lost 2 bases, J lost 0 bases, and 5 bases lay in between. This CDR3 contains 14 residues. In nucleotides, the CDR3 is TGTGCCAGCAGCTTACCCCTCTCCTACAATGAGCAGTTCTTC. It codes for CASSLPLSYNEQFF.

The rearrangement links TRBV7-6 to TRBJ2-5, with TRBD1 matching 11 bases. Losses at the gene ends were 1 base for V and 4 bases for J; bases not matched to a gene: 2. The germline V gene encodes CDR1 SGHVS and CDR2 FNYEAQ. The CDR3 has 15 amino acids. The CDR3 loop is CASSLGTGGRETQYF. In DNA, the CDR3 is TGTGCCAGCAGCTTAGGGACAGGGGGCAGAGAGACCCAGTACTTC.

The chain combines TRBV21-1 with TRBJ2-3; TRBD2, the table's D call, lacks a check against the DNA. TRBV21-1 counts as a pseudogene. The CDR3 length is 16 residues. The CDR3: CASSPPPQRGTDTQYF. As DNA, the CDR3 is TGTGCCAGCAGCCCGCCCCCCCAGCGGGGCACAGATACGCAGTATTTT.

The CDR3 DNA sequence: TGTGCCAGCAGCTTGACTACGGGGAGCGAGCAGTACTTC. Its translation: CASSLTTGSEQYF. The chain couples TRBV7-9 to TRBJ2-7; TRBD2 is a possible D gene (5 bases). The germline V gene has CDR1 SEHNR and CDR2 FQNEAQ (reference sequence). The V end was cut by 3 bases, the J end by 6 bases, with 12 bases between. The CDR3 has 13 residues.

The CDR3 DNA reads as TGTGCCAGCAGTTCGGCAGGGGGCCTTACTGAAGCTTTCTTT. This encodes CASSSAGGLTEAFF. The chain uses TRBV6-5 and TRBJ1-1; 8 bases match TRBD1. CDR1 and CDR2 from the germline V gene are MNHEY and SVGAGI. Unmatched junction bases numbered 6, after V lost 4 bases and J lost 5 bases. This CDR3 comprises 14 residues.

The chain couples TRBV5-1 to TRBJ2-5; TRBD1 matches at 9 bases. This CDR3 is 16 amino acids long. J lost 5 bases, V lost 4 bases, and 12 bases had no gene match. Germline CDR1 SGHRS, CDR2 YFSETQ. The CDR3 bases are TGCGCCAGCAGCGAAGGGGGCACAGGGGGCGGGGAGACCCAGTACTTC. Translated: CASSEGGTGGGETQYF. Full variable domain (rest looked up from reference TRBV5-1 and TRBJ2-5): KAGVTQTPRYLIKTRGQQVTLSCSPISGHRSVSWYQQTPGQGLQFLFEYFSETQRNKGNFPGRFSGRQFSNSRSEMNVSTLELGDSALYLCASSEGGTGGGETQYFGPGTRLLVL.

V and J are TRBV28 and TRBJ1-4; weak D call: TRBD1 (6 bases). The CDR3 contains 17 residues. Between the trimmed V and J ends, which lost 5 bases and 3 bases, there was a span of 19 bases. Germline CDR1 reads MDHEN; CDR2 reads SYDVKM. CDR3 residues: CASSKTIGGGPNEKLFF. CDR3 in DNA: TGTGCCAGCAGTAAGACCATAGGGGGTGGGCCTAATGAAAAACTGTTTTTT. The entire variable domain, with the rest obtained from reference TRBV28 and TRBJ1-4, is as follows: DVKVTQSSRYLVKRTGEKVFLECVQDMDHENMFWYRQDPGLGLRLIYFSYDVKMKEKGDIPEGYSVSREKKERFSLILESASTNQTSMYLCASSKTIGGGPNEKLFFGSGTQLSVL.

V usage is TRBV6-5 and J usage is TRBJ1-2, with 8 bases aligning to TRBD1. Trimming removed 0 bases from V and 3 bases from J; junction bases left unmatched: 3. The V gene's germline CDR1 is MNHEY and CDR2 SVGAGI. This CDR3 has 15 residues. The CDR3 is CASSYSPGGDYGYTF. The CDR3 nucleotides are TGTGCCAGCAGTTACTCCCCAGGGGGCGACTATGGCTACACCTTC.

The sample holds one count of this clone. The chain recombines TRBV18 with TRBJ2-3, with 9 bases that match TRBD1. Germline CDR1 and CDR2: KGHSH and LQKENI. This CDR3 is built from 18 residues. After removal of 8 bases from V and 6 bases from J, the junction contained 21 bases not matched to a gene. The CDR3 reads CASAGWTGDSFLTDTQYF. In DNA, the CDR3 is TGTGCCAGCGCCGGTTGGACAGGGGATTCTTTCTTGACCGATACGCAGTATTTT. The whole variable domain, remainder taken from reference TRBV18 and TRBJ2-3, is NAGVMQNPRHLVRRRGQEARLRCSPMKGHSHVYWYRQLPEEGLKFMVYLQKENIIDESGMPKERFSAEFPKEGPSILRIQQVVRGDSAAYFCASAGWTGDSFLTDTQYFGPGTRLTVL.

Remarks on this clone: At one boundary the junction diverges from the germline segment, which might be a read error. This chain joins TRBV25-1 and TRBJ1-1; 7 positions match TRBD1. Germline lookup yields CDR1 MGHDK and CDR2 SYGVNS. The CDR3 covers 14 residues. The CDR3 DNA is TGTGCCAGCAGTGTACAGGGGTGGAACTCTGAAGCTTTCTTT. It specifies CASSVQGWNSEAFF.

This sequence joins TRBV4-1 and TRBJ2-3; TRBD2 is a possible D gene (6 bases). V dropped 0 bases and J dropped 5 bases, with 15 bases sitting between them. From germline, CDR1 is MGHRA and CDR2 YSYEKL. CDR3 length equals 16 residues. The CDR3 loop is CASSQERGDHRDTQYF. DNA of the CDR3: TGCGCCAGCAGCCAAGAGCGGGGCGATCACCGAGATACGCAGTATTTT.

The rearrangement joins TRBV7-9 to TRBJ2-7, with 9 bases lining up with TRBD2. The V segment lost 4 bases and the J segment 4 bases; nucleotides outside the gene matches: 8. The germline V gene encodes CDR1 SEHNR and CDR2 FQNEAQ (reference sequence). CDR3 size: 15 residues. This chain's CDR3 is CASSSTSGDRYEQYF. The CDR3 DNA sequence: TGTGCCAGCAGCTCGACTAGCGGAGACAGGTACGAGCAGTACTTC.

This clone has only a few counts. The V gene is TRBV27, the J gene TRBJ1-6; 9 positions agree with TRBD1. V was clipped by 6 bases and J by 9 bases; unmatched bases: 12. This CDR3 region has 16 residues. Germline CDR1 reads MNHEY; CDR2 reads SMNVEV (reference sequence). In nucleotides, the CDR3 is TGTGCCAGCAGCTCTAACCGAGGGACAGGGAGTTCACCCCTCCACTTT. This sequence encodes CASSSNRGTGSSPLHF.

The rearrangement uses TRBV4-1 and TRBJ2-7, with D possibly being TRBD2 (6 bases). The V end was cut by 1 base, the J end by 0 bases, with 10 bases between. The germline CDR1 and CDR2 sequences are MGHRA and YSYEKL. The CDR3 sequence is 15 residues long. CDR3 in amino acids: CASSQGLADSYEQYF. DNA for the CDR3: TGCGCCAGCAGCCAAGGATTAGCGGACTCCTACGAGCAGTACTTC.

This clone occurred a few times. The chain recombines TRBV7-9 with TRBJ1-3; D call uncertain. The V gene's germline CDR1 is SEHNR and CDR2 FQNEAQ (reference sequence). The CDR3 totals 16 residues. V gave up 7 bases and J gave up 0 bases, with 16 bases separating them. The CDR3: CASIPMIRVSGNTIYF. CDR3 nucleotides: TGTGCCAGCATACCCATGATCCGGGTCTCTGGAAACACCATATATTTT.

This clone appeared a few times. The CDR3 region is CASSLGRGGSQETQYF. CDR3 DNA sequence: TGTGCCAGCAGTTTAGGGCGGGGGGGCAGCCAAGAGACCCAGTACTTC. The V call is TRBV28, the J call TRBJ2-5; TRBD2 matches at 9 bases. CDR3 size: 16 residues. Germline V lookup: CDR1 MDHEN, CDR2 SYDVKM. With V trimmed by 2 bases and J by 1 base, 5 bases remained unmatched.

This clone was seen repeatedly, ten times or more. V and J are TRBV5-1 and TRBJ2-1; no reliable D call. Germline V gene data show CDR1 as SGHRS and CDR2 as YFSETQ. The CDR3 runs 11 residues. V was trimmed by 7 bases and J by 8 bases, leaving 10 bases between them. The CDR3 reads CASSDLDEQFF. The DNA for the CDR3 is TGCGCCAGCTCAGATCTGGATGAGCAGTTCTTC.

This chain connects TRBV5-6 to TRBJ1-1; perhaps TRBD1 as D (5 bases). Trimming removed 4 bases at V and 0 bases at J, with 13 bases between. In germline, CDR1 is SGHDT, CDR2 YYEEEE. This CDR3 is 15 amino acids long. The CDR3 DNA sequence: TGTGCCAGCAGCCAGATCTCAGGGTTGAACACTGAAGCTTTCTTT. Encoded protein: CASSQISGLNTEAFF.